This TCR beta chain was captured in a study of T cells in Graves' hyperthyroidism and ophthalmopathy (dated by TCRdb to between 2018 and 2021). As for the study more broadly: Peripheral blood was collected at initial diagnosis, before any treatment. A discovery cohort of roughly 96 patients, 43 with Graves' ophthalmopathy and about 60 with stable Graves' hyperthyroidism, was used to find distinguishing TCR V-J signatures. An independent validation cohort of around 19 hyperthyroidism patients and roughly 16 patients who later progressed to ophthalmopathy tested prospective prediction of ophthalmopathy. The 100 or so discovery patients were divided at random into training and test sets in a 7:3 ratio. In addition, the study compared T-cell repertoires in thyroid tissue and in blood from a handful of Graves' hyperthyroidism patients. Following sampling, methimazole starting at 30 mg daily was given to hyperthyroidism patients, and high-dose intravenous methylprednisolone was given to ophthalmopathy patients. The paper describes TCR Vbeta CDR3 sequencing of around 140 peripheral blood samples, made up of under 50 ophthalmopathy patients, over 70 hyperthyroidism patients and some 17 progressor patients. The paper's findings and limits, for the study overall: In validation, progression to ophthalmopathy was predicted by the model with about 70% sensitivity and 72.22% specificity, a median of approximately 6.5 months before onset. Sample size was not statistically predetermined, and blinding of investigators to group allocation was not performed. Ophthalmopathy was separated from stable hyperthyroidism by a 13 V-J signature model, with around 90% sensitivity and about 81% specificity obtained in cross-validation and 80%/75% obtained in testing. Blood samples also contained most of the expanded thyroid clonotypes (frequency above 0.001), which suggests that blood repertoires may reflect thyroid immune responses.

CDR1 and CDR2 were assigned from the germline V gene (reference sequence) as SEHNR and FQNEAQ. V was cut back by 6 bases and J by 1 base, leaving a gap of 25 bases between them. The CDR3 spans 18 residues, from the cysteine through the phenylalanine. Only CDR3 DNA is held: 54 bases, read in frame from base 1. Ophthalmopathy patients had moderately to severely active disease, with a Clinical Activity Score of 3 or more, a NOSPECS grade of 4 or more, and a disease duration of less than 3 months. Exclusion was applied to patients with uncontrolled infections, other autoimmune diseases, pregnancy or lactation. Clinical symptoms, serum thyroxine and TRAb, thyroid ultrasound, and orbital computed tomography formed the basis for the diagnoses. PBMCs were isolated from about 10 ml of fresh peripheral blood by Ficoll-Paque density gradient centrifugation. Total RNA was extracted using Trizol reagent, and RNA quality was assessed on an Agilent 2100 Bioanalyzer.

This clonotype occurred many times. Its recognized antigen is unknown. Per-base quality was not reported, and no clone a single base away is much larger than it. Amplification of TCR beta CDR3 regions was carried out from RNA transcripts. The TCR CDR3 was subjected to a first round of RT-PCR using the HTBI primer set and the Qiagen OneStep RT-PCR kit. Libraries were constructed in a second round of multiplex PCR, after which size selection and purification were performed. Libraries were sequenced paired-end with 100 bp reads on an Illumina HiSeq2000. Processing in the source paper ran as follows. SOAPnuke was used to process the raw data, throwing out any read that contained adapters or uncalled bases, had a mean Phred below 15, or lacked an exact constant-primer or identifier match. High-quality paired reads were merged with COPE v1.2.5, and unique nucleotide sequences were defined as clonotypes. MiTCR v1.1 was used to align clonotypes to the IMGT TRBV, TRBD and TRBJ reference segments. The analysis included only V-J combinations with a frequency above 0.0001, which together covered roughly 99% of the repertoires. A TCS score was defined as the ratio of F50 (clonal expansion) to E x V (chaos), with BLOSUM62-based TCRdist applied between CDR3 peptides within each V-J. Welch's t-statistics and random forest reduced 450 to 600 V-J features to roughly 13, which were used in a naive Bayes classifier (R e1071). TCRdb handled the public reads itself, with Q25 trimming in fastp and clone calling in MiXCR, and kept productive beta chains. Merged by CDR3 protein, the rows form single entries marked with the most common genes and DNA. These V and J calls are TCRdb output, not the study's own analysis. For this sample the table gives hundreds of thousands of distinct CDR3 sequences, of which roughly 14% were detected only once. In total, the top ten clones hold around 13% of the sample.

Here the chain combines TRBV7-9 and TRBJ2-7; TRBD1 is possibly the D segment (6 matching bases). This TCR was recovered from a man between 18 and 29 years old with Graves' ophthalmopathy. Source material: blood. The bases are TGTGCCAGCAGATCAAGGGACACCAAGAAGGGAGATTCCTACGAGCAGTACTTC. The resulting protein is CASRSRDTKKGDSYEQYF.